Each of the 14 T cell receptor beta chains below was sequenced from the same sample in a study of shared clonotypes between healthy human individuals. The table came from immunoSEQ multiplex PCR; TCRdb's copy has only in-frame clones and leaves some out. This sample carries approximately 2.3 million clones, over 90% of them seen once, and the ten largest clones take 0.39%. Sequenced sample: naive CD4+ T cells from PBMCs. The subset is: CD45RA+ positively selected. The receptors were sampled from a man in his late teens or twenties in good health. Some clones in this sample may be carry-over from other donors' samples.

This chain uses TRBV6-4 with TRBJ2-7; D is tentatively TRBD1 or TRBD2 (5 bases each). The V end lost 6 bases, the J end lost 2 bases, and 14 bases lay between the germline ends. CDR1 is MRHNA, CDR2 SNTAGT, per germline. The CDR3 consists of 14 residues. DNA for the CDR3: TGTGCCAGCAGCCTCTTGAGGGGTACCTACGAGCAGTACTTC. As protein: CASSLLRGTYEQYF.

V and J are TRBV29-1 and TRBJ2-1; the match to TRBD1 covers 9 bases. Trimming took 6 bases from V and 2 from J; bases not matched to a gene: 14. Germline CDR1 is SQVTM and CDR2 is ANQGSEA. There are 17 residues in the CDR3. The CDR3 protein is CSVPLGNRGPAYNEQFF. DNA of the CDR3: TGCAGCGTCCCCCTGGGGAACAGGGGGCCCGCCTACAATGAGCAGTTCTTC.

The chain employs TRBV5-1 and TRBJ2-2; D tentatively reads TRBD1 or TRBD2 (5 bases each). Germline V gene lookup returns CDR1 SGHRS and CDR2 YFSETQ. The CDR3 length is 16 residues. Trimming cost V 2 bases and J 3 bases, with 14 bases left between them. CDR3 bases: TGCGCCAGCAGCTTTCAGGCTAGCAGGGACACCGGGGAGCTGTTTTTT. It yields the protein CASSFQASRDTGELFF.

The chain links TRBV28 to TRBJ1-2, with D uncertain. There are 13 residues in the CDR3. Trimming took off 10 bases at V and 4 bases at J, with 16 bases between the two ends. Per germline, CDR1 MDHEN and CDR2 SYDVKM. The CDR3 bases are TGTGCCACTTCGGAATCACGTGGCTATGGCTACACCTTC. Amino acids: CATSESRGYGYTF.

This clone was detected once. The sample holds other DNA sequences that translate to the same CDR3. The CDR3 sequence: CASSYPGARNTEAFF. CDR3 coding DNA: TGTGCCAGCAGTTACCCGGGGGCTCGAAACACTGAAGCTTTCTTT. This chain joins TRBV6-5 and TRBJ1-1, with D possibly matching TRBD1 (6 bases). The V gene's germline CDR1 is MNHEY and CDR2 SVGAGI. Trimming stripped 2 bases from V and 2 bases from J, with 12 bases between. The CDR3 totals 15 residues.

This clone turned up a few times. V gene TRBV19 combines with J gene TRBJ1-1; TRBD1 matches at 9 bases. J was trimmed by 4 bases and V by 9 bases; bases with no gene match: 12. This CDR3 has 15 amino acids. From germline, CDR1 is LNHDA and CDR2 SQIVND (reference sequence). CDR3 amino acids: CASPSPGQGFTEAFF. As DNA, the CDR3 is TGTGCCAGCCCGAGTCCCGGACAGGGGTTCACTGAAGCTTTCTTT.

The chain carries TRBV9 and TRBJ2-5, with TRBD2 identical over 12 bases. Germline V gene lookup returns CDR1 SGDLS and CDR2 YYNGEE. The ends lost 4 bases at V and 6 bases at J; junction bases unmatched: 10. CDR3 length: 16 amino acids. The DNA for the CDR3 is TGTGCCAGCAGCCCCCTAGCGGGAGGGGGTTCGAAGACCCAGTACTTC. Protein: CASSPLAGGGSKTQYF.

The rearrangement links TRBV7-3 to TRBJ2-5, with D perhaps TRBD1 (6 bases). Germline V gene lookup returns CDR1 SGHTA and CDR2 FQGTGA. The CDR3 has 15 residues. V lost 0 bases and J 4 bases, leaving 12 bases between the germline ends. CDR3 bases: TGTGCCAGCAGCTTAACTAAGGGCAGGGGAGAGACCCAGTACTTC. This encodes CASSLTKGRGETQYF.

This sequence joins TRBV14 and TRBJ2-7; a weak D match, TRBD2 (5 bases). The V gene lost 1 base and the J gene lost 7 bases, with 17 bases spanning the gap. This CDR3 has 15 amino acids. Germline V gene data show CDR1 as SGHDN and CDR2 as FVKESK. Here the CDR3 reads CASSQGGHSVGEQYF. The CDR3, as DNA: TGTGCCAGCAGCCAAGGCGGGCATAGCGTGGGAGAGCAGTACTTC.

Concerning this clone itself: The same CDR3 also results from other DNA sequences found in this sample. The V gene is TRBV18, the J gene TRBJ2-3; TRBD2 agrees at 13 bases. Germline CDR1 is KGHSH and CDR2 is LQKENI. CDR3 length: 16 amino acids. With 3 bases clipped from V and 6 bases from J, the junction kept 6 bases outside the gene matches. CDR3 loop: CASSPRTSGSSDTQYF. In nucleotides, the CDR3 is TGTGCCAGCTCACCGCGGACTAGCGGGAGTTCTGATACGCAGTATTTT.

The CDR3 spells CSVASGGSTNEKLFF. The CDR3 bases are TGCAGCGTTGCGTCCGGGGGAAGCACTAATGAAAAACTGTTTTTT. The chain employs TRBV29-1 and TRBJ1-4; D is perhaps TRBD1 (5 bases). The germline CDR1 and CDR2 sequences are SQVTM and ANQGSEA. The CDR3 runs to 15 residues. With 4 bases removed from V and 2 bases from J, the gap between germline ends came to 14 bases.

The genes are TRBV7-3 and TRBJ2-3, with 7 bases fitting TRBD1. Germline V gene sequence: CDR1 SGHTA, CDR2 FQGTGA. V shed 2 bases and J 4 bases; nucleotides not matched to a gene: 6. CDR3 size: 15 residues. CDR3: CASSLWGQGADTQYF. Written as DNA, the CDR3 is TGTGCCAGCAGCTTATGGGGCCAGGGGGCAGATACGCAGTATTTT.

Comment on this clone: Other DNA sequences in this specimen translate into the identical CDR3. The chain employs TRBV9 and TRBJ2-1; D call uncertain. The CDR3 covers 15 residues. The V gene lost 0 bases and the J gene lost 2 bases, with 9 bases spanning the gap. Germline CDR1 SGDLS, CDR2 YYNGEE. CDR3 coding DNA: TGTGCCAGCAGCGTAGTTGGGGAAGCCTACAATGAGCAGTTCTTC. Its protein product is CASSVVGEAYNEQFF. Supplemented by reference TRBV9 and TRBJ2-1, the full variable domain reads DSGVTQTPKHLITATGQRVTLRCSPRSGDLSVYWYQQSLDQGLQFLIQYYNGEERAKGNILERFSAQQFPDLHSELNLSSLELGDSALYFCASSVVGEAYNEQFFGPGTRLTVL.

The rearrangement joins TRBV6-1 to TRBJ2-5, with D uncertain. From germline, CDR1 is MNHNS and CDR2 SASEGT. CDR3 length: 11 amino acids. V was cut by 2 bases and J by 5 bases, with 3 bases left in between. In nucleotides, the CDR3 is TGTGCCAGCAGTGAAACGGAGACCCAGTACTTC. Protein: CASSETETQYF.